This T cell receptor beta chain was recovered during a study of CXCR3-negative and CXCR3-positive naive CD8 T cells. CD45RO-CCR7+CD27+CD95- expression identified naive CD8+ T cells. This CDR3 region has 17 residues. It was by 5' RACE with UMI labels that the TRB cDNA libraries were prepared. TCRdb re-called the 5' RACE reads and gives one entry per CDR3 protein, without DNA. Its clone listing holds tens of thousands of distinct CDR3 sequences. The rearrangement links TRBV21-1 to TRBJ1-5; no DNA is available, so the TRBD1 call from TCRdb remains unchecked. TRBV21-1 counts as a pseudogene. The receptor's source is a human donor in good health. Some clones in this sample may be carry-over from other donors' samples. The sample comprised naive CXCR3- CD8+ T cells from blood. The subset here: CD45RO-CCR7+CD27+CD95- naive CD8+ T cells lacking CXCR3 (TNR3-). CDR3 residues: CASSNPAWDLGNQPQHF.